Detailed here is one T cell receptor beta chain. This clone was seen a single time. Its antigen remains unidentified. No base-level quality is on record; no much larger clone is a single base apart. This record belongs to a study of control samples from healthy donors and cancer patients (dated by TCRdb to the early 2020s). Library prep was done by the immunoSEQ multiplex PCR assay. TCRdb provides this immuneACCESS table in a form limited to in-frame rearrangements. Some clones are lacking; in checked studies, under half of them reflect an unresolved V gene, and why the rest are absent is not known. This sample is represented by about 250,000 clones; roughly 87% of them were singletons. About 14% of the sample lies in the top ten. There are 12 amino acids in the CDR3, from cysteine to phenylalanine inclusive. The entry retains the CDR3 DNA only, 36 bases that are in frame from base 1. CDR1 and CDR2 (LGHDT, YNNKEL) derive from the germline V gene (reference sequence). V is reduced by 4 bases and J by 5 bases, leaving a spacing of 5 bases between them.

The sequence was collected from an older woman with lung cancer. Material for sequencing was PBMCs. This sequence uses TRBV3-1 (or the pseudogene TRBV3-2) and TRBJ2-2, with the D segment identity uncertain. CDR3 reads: CASSLETGELFF. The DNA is TGTGCCAGCAGCCTGGAGACCGGGGAGCTGTTTTTT.